The present entry profiles one TCR beta chain with its context. This sample is drawn from a study of CD8 T cells in Susac syndrome. Random hexamers served to reverse transcribe about 0.45 to 1 ug RNA. Amplification of the TCR beta CDR3 was carried out by immunoSEQ multiplex PCR, which spanned a total of 54 Vbeta and 13 Jbeta segments. TCRdb recomputed calls from the immunoSEQ multiplex PCR reads with MiXCR, one row per CDR3 protein. The data contain around 150,000 distinct CDR3 sequences, 95% of them seen just once; the ten biggest clones take up about 0.18%. Patients with Susac syndrome fulfilled recently defined diagnostic criteria for definite or probable disease. This CDR3 has 12 residues. The V end was cut by 1 base, the J end by 4 bases, with 8 bases between. Germline V gives CDR1 GTSNPN, CDR2 SVGIG (reference sequence).

The sequence was obtained from a human donor with Susac syndrome. Sample: CD8+ T cells from PBMCs. The chain links TRBV30 to TRBJ2-7; D is unresolved. DNA for the CDR3: TGTGCCTGGAGTGACTCCGGTTACGAGCAGTACTTC. It is translated as CAWSDSGYEQYF.